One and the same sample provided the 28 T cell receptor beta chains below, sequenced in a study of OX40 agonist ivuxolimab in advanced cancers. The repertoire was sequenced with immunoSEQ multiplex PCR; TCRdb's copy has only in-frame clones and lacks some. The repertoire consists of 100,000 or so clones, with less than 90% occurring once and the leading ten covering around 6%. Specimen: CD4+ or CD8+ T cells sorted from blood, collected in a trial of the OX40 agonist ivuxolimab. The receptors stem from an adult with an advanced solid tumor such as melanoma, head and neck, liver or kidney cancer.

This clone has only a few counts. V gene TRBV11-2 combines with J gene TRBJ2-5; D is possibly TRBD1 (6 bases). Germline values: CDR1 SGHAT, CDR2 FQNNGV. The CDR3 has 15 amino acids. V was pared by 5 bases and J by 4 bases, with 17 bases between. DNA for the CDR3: TGTGCCAGCAGCCTAAGAACAGGGCTTCGAGAGACCCAGTACTTC. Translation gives CASSLRTGLRETQYF. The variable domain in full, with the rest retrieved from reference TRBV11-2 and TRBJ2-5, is EAGVAQSPRYKIIEKRQSVAFWCNPISGHATLYWYQQILGQGPKLLIQFQNNGVVDDSQLPKDRFSAERLKGVDSTLKIQPAKLEDSAVYLCASSLRTGLRETQYFGPGTRLLVL.

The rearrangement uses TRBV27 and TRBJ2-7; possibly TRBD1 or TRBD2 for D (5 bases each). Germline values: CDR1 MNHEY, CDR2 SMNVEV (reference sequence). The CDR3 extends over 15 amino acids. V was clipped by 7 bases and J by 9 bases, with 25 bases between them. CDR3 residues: CASMPLPGPGNLQYF. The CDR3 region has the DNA TGTGCCAGCATGCCCCTTCCGGGACCGGGGAACTTGCAGTACTTC.

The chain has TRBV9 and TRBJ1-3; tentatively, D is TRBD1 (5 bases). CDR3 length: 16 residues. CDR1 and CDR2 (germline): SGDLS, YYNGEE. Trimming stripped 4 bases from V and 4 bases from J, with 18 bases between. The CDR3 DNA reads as TGTGCCAGCAGCCCTCAGGTGGTAGGGGCCGGAAACACCATATATTTT. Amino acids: CASSPQVVGAGNTIYF.

The CDR3 nucleotides are TGCAGCGTTAGGCTGTGGGCGGGAGGGCGTTTGGAGACCCAGTACTTC. It is translated as CSVRLWAGGRLETQYF. The rearrangement joins TRBV29-1 to TRBJ2-5; 9 bases fit TRBD2. Germline loops: CDR1 SQVTM, CDR2 ANQGSEA. This CDR3 spans 16 amino acids. The junction had 15 bases not matched to a gene; V was cut back by 5 bases and J by 5 bases.

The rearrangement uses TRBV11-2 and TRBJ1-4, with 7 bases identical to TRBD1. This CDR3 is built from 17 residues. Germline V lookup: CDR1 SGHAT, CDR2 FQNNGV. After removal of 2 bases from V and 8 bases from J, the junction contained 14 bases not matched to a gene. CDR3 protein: CASSLTRGRGSEEKLFF. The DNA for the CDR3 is TGTGCCAGCAGCTTAACAAGGGGGCGCGGTTCCGAAGAAAAACTGTTTTTT.

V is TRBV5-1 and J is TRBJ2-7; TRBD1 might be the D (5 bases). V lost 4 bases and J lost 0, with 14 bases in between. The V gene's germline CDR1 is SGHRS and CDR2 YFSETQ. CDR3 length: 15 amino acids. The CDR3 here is CASSEQAPSSYEQYF. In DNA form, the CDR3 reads TGCGCCAGCAGCGAACAGGCTCCCAGCTCCTACGAGCAGTACTTC.

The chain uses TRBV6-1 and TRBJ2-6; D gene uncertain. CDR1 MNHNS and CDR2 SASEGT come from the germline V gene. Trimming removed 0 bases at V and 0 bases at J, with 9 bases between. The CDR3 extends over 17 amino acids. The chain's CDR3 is CASSEATRASGANVLTF. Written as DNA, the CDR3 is TGTGCCAGCAGTGAAGCAACAAGGGCCTCTGGGGCCAACGTCCTGACTTTC.

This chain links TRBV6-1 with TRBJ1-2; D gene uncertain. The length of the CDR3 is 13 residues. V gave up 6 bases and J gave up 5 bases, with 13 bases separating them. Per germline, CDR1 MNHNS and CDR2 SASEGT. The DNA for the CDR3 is TGTGCCAGCAGACCCTCCGGATCTTATGGCTACACCTTC. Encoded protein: CASRPSGSYGYTF.

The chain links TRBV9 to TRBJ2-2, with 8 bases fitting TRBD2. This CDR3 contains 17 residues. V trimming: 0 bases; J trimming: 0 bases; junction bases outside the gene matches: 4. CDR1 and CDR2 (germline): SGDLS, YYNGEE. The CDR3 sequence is CASSVGSSGPNTGELFF. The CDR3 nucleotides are TGTGCCAGCAGCGTAGGGTCTAGCGGGCCGAACACCGGGGAGCTGTTTTTT.

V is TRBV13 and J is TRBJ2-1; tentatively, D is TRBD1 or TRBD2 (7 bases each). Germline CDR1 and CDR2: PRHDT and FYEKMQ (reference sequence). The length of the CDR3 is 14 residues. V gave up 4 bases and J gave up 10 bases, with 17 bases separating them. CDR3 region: CASSSAGQTLEQFF. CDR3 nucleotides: TGTGCCAGCAGCTCAGCGGGACAGACCTTAGAGCAGTTCTTC.

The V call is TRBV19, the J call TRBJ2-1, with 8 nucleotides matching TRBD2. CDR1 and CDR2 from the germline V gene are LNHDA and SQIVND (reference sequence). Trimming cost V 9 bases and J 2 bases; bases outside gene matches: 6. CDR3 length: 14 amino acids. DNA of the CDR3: TGTGCCAGCTCCGGGACTAGAGCCTACAATGAGCAGTTCTTC. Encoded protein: CASSGTRAYNEQFF.

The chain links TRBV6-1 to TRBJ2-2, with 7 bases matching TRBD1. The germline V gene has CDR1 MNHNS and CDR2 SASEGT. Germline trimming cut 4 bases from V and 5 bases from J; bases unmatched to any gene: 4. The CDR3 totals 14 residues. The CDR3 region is CASSVKQGTGELFF. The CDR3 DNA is TGTGCCAGCAGTGTCAAACAGGGGACCGGGGAGCTGTTTTTT.

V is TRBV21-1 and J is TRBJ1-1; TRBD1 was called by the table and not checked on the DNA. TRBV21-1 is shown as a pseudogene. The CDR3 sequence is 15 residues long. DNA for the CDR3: TGTGCCAGCAGCAATAAACAGGGTGGAAGGACTGAAGCTTTCTTT. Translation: CASSNKQGGRTEAFF.

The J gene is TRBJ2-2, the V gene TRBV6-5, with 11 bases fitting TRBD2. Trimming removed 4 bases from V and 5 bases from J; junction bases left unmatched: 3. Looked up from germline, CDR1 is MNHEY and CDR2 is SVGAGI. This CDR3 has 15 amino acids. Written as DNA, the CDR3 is TGTGCCAGCAGTTTAATAGCGGGAGGGACCGGGGAGCTGTTTTTT. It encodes CASSLIAGGTGELFF.

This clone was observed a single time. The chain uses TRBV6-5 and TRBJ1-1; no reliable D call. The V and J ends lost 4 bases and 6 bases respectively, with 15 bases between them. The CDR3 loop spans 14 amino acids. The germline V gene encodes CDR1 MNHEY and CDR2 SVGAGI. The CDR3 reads CASSSRPKESEAFF. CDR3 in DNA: TGTGCCAGCAGTTCTAGACCGAAAGAATCTGAAGCTTTCTTT.

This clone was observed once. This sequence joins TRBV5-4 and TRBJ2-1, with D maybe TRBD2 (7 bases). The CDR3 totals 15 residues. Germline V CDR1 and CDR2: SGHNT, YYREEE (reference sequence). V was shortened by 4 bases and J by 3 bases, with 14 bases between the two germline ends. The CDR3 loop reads CASSQGLAVYNEQFF. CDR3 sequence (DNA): TGTGCCAGCAGCCAGGGGCTAGCGGTCTACAATGAGCAGTTCTTC.

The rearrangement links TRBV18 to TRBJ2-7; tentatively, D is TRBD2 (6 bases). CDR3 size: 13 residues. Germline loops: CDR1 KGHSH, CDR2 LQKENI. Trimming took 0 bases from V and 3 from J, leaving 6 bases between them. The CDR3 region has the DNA TGTGCCAGCTCACCACCGGAGGGCTACGAGCAGTACTTC. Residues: CASSPPEGYEQYF.

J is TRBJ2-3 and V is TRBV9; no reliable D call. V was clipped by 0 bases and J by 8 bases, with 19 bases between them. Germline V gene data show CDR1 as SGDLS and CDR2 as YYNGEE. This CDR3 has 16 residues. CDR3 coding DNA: TGTGCCAGCAGCGTAGATTATAGTCCCCCTAGGAGTACGCAGTATTTT. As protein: CASSVDYSPPRSTQYF.

This CDR3 is CAPGGGHYEQYF. Here the CDR3 DNA reads TGCGCCCCAGGGGGGGGGCACTACGAGCAGTACTTC. The chain combines TRBV10-1 with TRBJ2-7, with D possibly called TRBD1 or TRBD2 (7 bases each). The ends were cut back, 11 bases at V and 3 bases at J, with 14 bases in the middle. Looked up from germline, CDR1 is WNHNN and CDR2 is SYGVQD (reference sequence). This CDR3 region has 12 residues.

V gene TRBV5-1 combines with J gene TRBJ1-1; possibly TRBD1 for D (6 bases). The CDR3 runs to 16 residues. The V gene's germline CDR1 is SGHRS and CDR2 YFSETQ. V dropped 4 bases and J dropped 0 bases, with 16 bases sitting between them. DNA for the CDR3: TGCGCCAGCAGCCAGGTTGACAGGCGCCTGAACACTGAAGCTTTCTTT. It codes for CASSQVDRRLNTEAFF.

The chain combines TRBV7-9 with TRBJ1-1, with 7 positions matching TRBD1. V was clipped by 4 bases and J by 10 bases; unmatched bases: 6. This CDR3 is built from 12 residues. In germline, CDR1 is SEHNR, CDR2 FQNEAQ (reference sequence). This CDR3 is CASSSNDRAAFF. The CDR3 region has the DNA TGTGCCAGCAGCTCCAACGACAGGGCAGCTTTCTTT.

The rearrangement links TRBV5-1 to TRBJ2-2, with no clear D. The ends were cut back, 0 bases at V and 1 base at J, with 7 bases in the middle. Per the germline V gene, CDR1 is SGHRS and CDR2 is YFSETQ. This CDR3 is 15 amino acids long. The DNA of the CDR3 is TGCGCCAGCAGCTTGGCCGGGTTGAACACCGGGGAGCTGTTTTTT. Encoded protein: CASSLAGLNTGELFF.

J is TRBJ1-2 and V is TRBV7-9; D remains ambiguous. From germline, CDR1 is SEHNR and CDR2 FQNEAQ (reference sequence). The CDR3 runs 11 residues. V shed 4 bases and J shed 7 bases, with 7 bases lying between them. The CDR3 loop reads CASSSQGGYTF. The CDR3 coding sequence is TGTGCCAGCAGCTCACAAGGTGGCTACACCTTC.

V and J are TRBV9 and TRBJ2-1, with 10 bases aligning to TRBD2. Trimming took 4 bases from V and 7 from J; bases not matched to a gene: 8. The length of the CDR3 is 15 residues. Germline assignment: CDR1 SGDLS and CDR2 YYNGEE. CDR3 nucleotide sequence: TGTGCCAGCAGCCCCGGGGTAGCGGGAGGTAATGAGCAGTTCTTC. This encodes CASSPGVAGGNEQFF.

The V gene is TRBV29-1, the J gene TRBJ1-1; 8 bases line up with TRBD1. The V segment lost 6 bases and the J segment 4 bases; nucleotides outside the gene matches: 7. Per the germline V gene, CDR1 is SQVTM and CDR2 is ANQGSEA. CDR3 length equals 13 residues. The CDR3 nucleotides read TGCAGCGTACTCAGGGGGCAGGGCACTGAAGCTTTCTTT. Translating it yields CSVLRGQGTEAFF. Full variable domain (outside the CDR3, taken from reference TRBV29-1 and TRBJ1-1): SAVISQKPSRDICQRGTSLTIQCQVDSQVTMMFWYRQQPGQSLTLIATANQGSEATYESGFVIDKFPISRPNLTFSTLTVSNMSPEDSSIYLCSVLRGQGTEAFFGQGTRLTVV.

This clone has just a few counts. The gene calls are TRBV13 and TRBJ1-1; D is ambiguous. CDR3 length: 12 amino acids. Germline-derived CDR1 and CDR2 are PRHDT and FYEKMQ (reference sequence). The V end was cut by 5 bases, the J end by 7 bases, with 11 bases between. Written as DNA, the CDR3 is TGTGCCAGCAGCCCATATCGGGTTGAAGCTTTCTTT. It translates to CASSPYRVEAFF.

In nucleotides, the CDR3 is TGTGCCAGCAGCCCTACGGGGGCAACTAATGAAAAACTGTTTTTT. Its translation is CASSPTGATNEKLFF. The J gene is TRBJ1-4, the V gene TRBV7-9; possible D gene TRBD1, 5 bases. Germline V lookup: CDR1 SEHNR, CDR2 FQNEAQ (reference sequence). The germline V and J ends were trimmed by 5 bases and 0 bases, with 10 bases remaining between them. The CDR3 has 15 amino acids.

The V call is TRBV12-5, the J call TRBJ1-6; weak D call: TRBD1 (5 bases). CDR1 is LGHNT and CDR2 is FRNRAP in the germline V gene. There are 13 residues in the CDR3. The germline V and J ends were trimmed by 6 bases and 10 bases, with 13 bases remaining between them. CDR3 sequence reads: CASGRDGGSPLHF. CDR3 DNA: TGTGCTAGTGGGAGGGACGGGGGATCACCCCTCCACTTT.